Shown below are 30 T cell receptor beta chains from a single sample sequenced in a study of shared clonotypes between healthy human individuals. Data came from immunoSEQ multiplex PCR; TCRdb stores just in-frame clones and leaves some out. The table has fewer than 2.5 million clones, roughly 93% seen once. The sample was naive CD4+ T cells from PBMCs. The subset was: CD45RA+ positively selected. These receptors originate from a man between 18 and 29 years old in good health. Some clones in this sample may be carry-over from other donors' samples.

The gene calls are TRBV5-4 and TRBJ2-2; the D gene could be TRBD1 or TRBD2 (5 bases each). The germline V gene encodes CDR1 SGHNT and CDR2 YYREEE (reference sequence). There are 15 residues in the CDR3. V lost 0 bases, J lost 4 bases, and 10 bases lay in between. CDR3 amino acids: CASSLVKGSTGELFF. The CDR3 DNA reads TGTGCCAGCAGCTTGGTCAAGGGGAGCACCGGGGAGCTGTTTTTT.

The chain uses TRBV7-9 and TRBJ1-2, with no clear D. Trimming shortened V by 1 base and J by 8 bases, and 17 bases separated the two germline ends. The CDR3 runs to 15 residues. Germline V gene lookup returns CDR1 SEHNR and CDR2 FQNEAQ (reference sequence). CDR3 amino acids: CASSLVDPVPGGYTF. The DNA of the CDR3 is TGTGCCAGCAGCTTAGTCGACCCGGTACCCGGCGGCTACACCTTC.

The chain carries TRBV5-1 and TRBJ1-4; D gene unclear. Germline V gene lookup returns CDR1 SGHRS and CDR2 YFSETQ. The germline V and J ends were trimmed by 4 bases and 4 bases, with 14 bases remaining between them. This CDR3 contains 15 residues. The CDR3, as DNA: TGCGCCAGCAGCCCGAGCGTGGCAGATAATGAAAAACTGTTTTTT. Its protein is CASSPSVADNEKLFF.

The chain links TRBV6-1 to TRBJ2-7, with 9 bases aligning to TRBD2. CDR1 is MNHNS, CDR2 SASEGT, per germline. The CDR3 has 14 amino acids. V dropped 4 bases and J dropped 7; count of bases not matched to a gene: 8. The CDR3 loop is CASSGSGSRGEQYF. In DNA form, the CDR3 reads TGTGCCAGCAGTGGTAGCGGGAGCAGGGGTGAGCAGTACTTC.

The genes are TRBV9 and TRBJ2-2; perhaps D is TRBD1 or TRBD2 (5 bases each). Germline V gives CDR1 SGDLS, CDR2 YYNGEE. The V end was cut by 3 bases, the J end by 3 bases, with 15 bases between. The CDR3 runs 16 residues. CDR3 loop: CASSAPGRRHTGELFF. The CDR3 DNA follows: TGTGCCAGCAGCGCTCCGGGACGCCGACACACCGGGGAGCTGTTTTTT. The variable domain in full, with the rest retrieved from reference TRBV9 and TRBJ2-2, is DSGVTQTPKHLITATGQRVTLRCSPRSGDLSVYWYQQSLDQGLQFLIQYYNGEERAKGNILERFSAQQFPDLHSELNLSSLELGDSALYFCASSAPGRRHTGELFFGEGSRLTVL.

This clone was counted a few times. This chain uses TRBV6-6 with TRBJ2-7; a possible D gene is TRBD2 (6 bases). The germline V and J ends were trimmed by 0 bases and 3 bases, with 15 bases remaining between them. Germline assignment: CDR1 MNHNY and CDR2 SVGAGI (reference sequence). This CDR3 has 16 residues. The CDR3 nucleotides are TGTGCCAGCAGTTACTCGGGTACTAGCCTACTCTACGAGCAGTACTTC. It yields the protein CASSYSGTSLLYEQYF.

The chain links TRBV6-1 to TRBJ2-5; tentative D call: TRBD1 (5 bases). The ends were cut back, 4 bases at V and 2 bases at J, with 11 bases in the middle. This CDR3 region has 14 residues. The germline CDR1 and CDR2 sequences are MNHNS and SASEGT. The CDR3 nucleotides are TGTGCCAGCAGTGGACAGCCAAATCAAGAGACCCAGTACTTC. It encodes CASSGQPNQETQYF.

Worth noting for this clone: Other DNA sequences of this sample code for an identical CDR3. The CDR3 DNA is TGTGCCAGCAGTTTATTACAGGGGAGGTACGAGCAGTACTTC. It encodes CASSLLQGRYEQYF. This chain uses TRBV28 with TRBJ2-7, with a weak D call TRBD1 (7 bases). Trimming stripped 1 base from V and 4 bases from J, with 11 bases between. The V gene's germline CDR1 is MDHEN and CDR2 SYDVKM. This CDR3 has 14 amino acids.

The chain links TRBV5-1 to TRBJ2-7, with D unresolved. V was pared by 1 base and J by 7 bases, with 15 bases between. Germline V gene lookup returns CDR1 SGHRS and CDR2 YFSETQ. This CDR3 is built from 14 residues. CDR3 in amino acids: CASSLSAAPGEQYF. CDR3 nucleotide sequence: TGCGCCAGCAGCTTGTCTGCAGCCCCCGGGGAGCAGTACTTC. Filled out from reference TRBV5-1 and TRBJ2-7, the complete variable domain reads KAGVTQTPRYLIKTRGQQVTLSCSPISGHRSVSWYQQTPGQGLQFLFEYFSETQRNKGNFPGRFSGRQFSNSRSEMNVSTLELGDSALYLCASSLSAAPGEQYFGPGTRLTVT.

V and J are TRBV9 and TRBJ2-1; TRBD2 agrees at 10 bases. Germline V lookup: CDR1 SGDLS, CDR2 YYNGEE. V was clipped by 4 bases and J by 4 bases; unmatched bases: 17. This CDR3 has 19 residues. CDR3 amino acids: CASSPRGSVSSGSYNEQFF. The CDR3 coding sequence is TGTGCCAGCAGCCCGAGAGGTTCCGTGTCTAGCGGGAGTTACAATGAGCAGTTCTTC.

As concerns this clone: A read error may produce the germline difference seen at one junction end. The chain recombines TRBV28 with TRBJ1-3, with TRBD1 matching over 8 bases. Germline lookup yields CDR1 MDHEN and CDR2 SYDVKM. This CDR3 region has 12 residues. Here the CDR3 reads CASSLFGTGLNF. DNA for the CDR3: TGTGCCAGCAGTTTATTCGGGACAGGACTAAATTTT.

This clone was picked up one time. CDR3 in DNA: TGTGCCAGCAACAACGGACAGGCCCGAGGAACGTACTTC. It translates to CASNNGQARGTYF. This chain connects TRBV28 to TRBJ2-5; TRBD1 matches at 7 bases. After removal of 7 bases from V and 13 bases from J, the junction contained 15 bases not matched to a gene. The germline V gene has CDR1 MDHEN and CDR2 SYDVKM. The CDR3 length is 13 residues.

This chain links TRBV5-1 with TRBJ1-1; D gene unclear. This CDR3 has 14 amino acids. Trimming took off 0 bases at V and 1 base at J, with 7 bases between the two ends. The V gene's germline CDR1 is SGHRS and CDR2 YFSETQ. In nucleotides, the CDR3 is TGCGCCAGCAGCTTGGGGGAGCAGAACACTGAAGCTTTCTTT. Protein: CASSLGEQNTEAFF. Based on the CDR3 plus reference TRBV5-1 and TRBJ1-1, the full variable domain is KAGVTQTPRYLIKTRGQQVTLSCSPISGHRSVSWYQQTPGQGLQFLFEYFSETQRNKGNFPGRFSGRQFSNSRSEMNVSTLELGDSALYLCASSLGEQNTEAFFGQGTRLTVV.

The genes are TRBV27 and TRBJ1-4; maybe TRBD1 (6 bases). Germline assignment: CDR1 MNHEY and CDR2 SMNVEV (reference sequence). Trimming took off 5 bases at V and 7 bases at J, with 14 bases between the two ends. The CDR3 loop spans 14 amino acids. The CDR3 bases are TGTGCCAGCAGTCTCCTCGGGGGGGCTGAAAAACTGTTTTTT. This gives the protein CASSLLGGAEKLFF.

This clone was found once. The genes are TRBV5-1 and TRBJ1-1, with D hard to call. V lost 2 bases and J 5 bases, leaving 13 bases between the germline ends. This CDR3 spans 14 amino acids. Germline V gene sequence: CDR1 SGHRS, CDR2 YFSETQ. DNA of the CDR3: TGCGCCAGCAGCTTCGCCCCACCCGGGACTGAAGCTTTCTTT. Amino acids: CASSFAPPGTEAFF. Based on the CDR3 plus reference TRBV5-1 and TRBJ1-1, the full variable domain is KAGVTQTPRYLIKTRGQQVTLSCSPISGHRSVSWYQQTPGQGLQFLFEYFSETQRNKGNFPGRFSGRQFSNSRSEMNVSTLELGDSALYLCASSFAPPGTEAFFGQGTRLTVV.

The V call is TRBV5-8, the J call TRBJ2-1; D is unclear. Per germline, CDR1 SGHTS and CDR2 YDEGEE. The CDR3 is 13 residues long. V dropped 0 bases and J dropped 5 bases, with 6 bases sitting between them. CDR3 sequence: CASSLDLNNEQFF. CDR3 DNA sequence: TGTGCCAGCAGCTTGGACCTTAACAATGAGCAGTTCTTC.

The chain uses TRBV7-6 and TRBJ1-5; 10 bases map to TRBD1. Trimming cost V 5 bases and J 4 bases; bases outside gene matches: 5. CDR1 is SGHVS, CDR2 FNYEAQ, per germline. The CDR3 loop spans 15 amino acids. CDR3 bases: TGTGCCAGCAGCCCGTGGACAGGGGGAAATCAGCCCCAGCATTTT. Amino acid sequence: CASSPWTGGNQPQHF.

The V gene is TRBV5-1, the J gene TRBJ1-1; D remains ambiguous. CDR3 size: 14 residues. Trimming removed 0 bases at V and 6 bases at J, with 12 bases between. Germline CDR1 reads SGHRS; CDR2 reads YFSETQ. This CDR3 is CASSLGTSVAEAFF. The DNA of the CDR3 is TGCGCCAGCAGCTTGGGGACCTCAGTCGCTGAAGCTTTCTTT.

J is TRBJ2-3 and V is TRBV13; TRBD2 agrees at 7 bases. J was trimmed by 2 bases and V by 5 bases; bases with no gene match: 10. Germline values: CDR1 PRHDT, CDR2 FYEKMQ (reference sequence). This CDR3 region has 16 residues. CDR3 DNA: TGTGCCAGCAGCGCCGGACTAGACCGATACACAGATACGCAGTATTTT. It is translated as CASSAGLDRYTDTQYF.

The V gene is TRBV4-3, the J gene TRBJ2-7; the D gene is possibly TRBD1 (5 bases). Trimming stripped 2 bases from V and 2 bases from J, with 16 bases between. Germline V gene sequence: CDR1 LGHNA, CDR2 YSLEER. The CDR3 extends over 16 amino acids. The CDR3 spells CASSQQLQDTPYEQYF. In nucleotides, the CDR3 is TGCGCCAGCAGCCAACAATTACAGGACACGCCCTACGAGCAGTACTTC.

The rearrangement uses TRBV29-1 and TRBJ2-1, with D perhaps TRBD1 or TRBD2 (5 bases each). V lost 2 bases and J lost 1, with 15 bases in between. Germline CDR1 is SQVTM and CDR2 is ANQGSEA. The CDR3 has 16 amino acids. CDR3 sequence reads: CSVESRGSPSYNEQFF. The CDR3 DNA reads TGCAGCGTTGAAAGCCGGGGCTCCCCGTCCTACAATGAGCAGTTCTTC.

This clone was counted a single time. V is TRBV29-1 and J is TRBJ1-1; no firm D call. The V end lost 7 bases, the J end lost 0 bases, and 15 bases lay between the germline ends. This CDR3 contains 14 residues. CDR1 is SQVTM and CDR2 is ANQGSEA in the germline V gene. CDR3 protein: CSAKGPGMNTEAFF. The CDR3 coding sequence is TGCAGCGCTAAAGGACCGGGCATGAACACTGAAGCTTTCTTT.

The chain combines TRBV18 with TRBJ2-4; 11 bases agree with TRBD2. The CDR3 is 17 amino acids. Germline lookup yields CDR1 KGHSH and CDR2 LQKENI. Losses at the gene ends were 2 bases for V and 0 bases for J; bases not matched to a gene: 3. The CDR3 is CASSPFGLAGAKNIQYF. CDR3 nucleotide sequence: TGTGCCAGCTCACCATTCGGACTAGCGGGAGCCAAAAACATTCAGTACTTC.

The chain has TRBV19 and TRBJ1-4, with no clear D. V dropped 4 bases and J dropped 4 bases, with 13 bases sitting between them. In germline, CDR1 is LNHDA, CDR2 SQIVND (reference sequence). CDR3 length: 15 amino acids. The CDR3 protein is CASSRQRRVNEKLFF. The CDR3, as DNA: TGTGCCAGTAGTAGGCAACGTCGGGTTAATGAAAAACTGTTTTTT.

This clone came up a few times. J is TRBJ1-5 and V is TRBV6-6; D is unclear. The CDR3 runs to 13 residues. V was pared by 5 bases and J by 5 bases, with 10 bases between. Germline lookup yields CDR1 MNHNY and CDR2 SVGAGI (reference sequence). CDR3 nucleotides: TGTGCCAGCAGTCACACTAGGGATCAGCCCCAGCATTTT. The encoded protein is CASSHTRDQPQHF.

Turning to this clone: Other nucleotide sequences in the sample specify the same CDR3. Here the CDR3 DNA reads TGTGCCAGCAGCTTAGCCCCCGGGGAGCTGTTTTTT. Translated: CASSLAPGELFF. This chain connects TRBV11-3 to TRBJ2-2; no definite D call. Germline CDR1 and CDR2: SGHNT and YENEEA. This CDR3 contains 12 residues. The V end lost 1 base, the J end lost 6 bases, and 3 bases lay between the germline ends.

This chain connects TRBV18 to TRBJ2-3; 12 positions match TRBD2. Germline V gives CDR1 KGHSH, CDR2 LQKENI. Trimming removed 1 base from V and 4 bases from J; junction bases left unmatched: 6. The CDR3 spans 17 residues. The DNA of the CDR3 is TGTGCCAGCTCACCACTGACTAGCGGGAGTTTTTCAGATACGCAGTATTTT. Protein sequence: CASSPLTSGSFSDTQYF.

This rearrangement joins TRBV27 to TRBJ2-3, with D perhaps given as TRBD1 or TRBD2 (5 bases each). Germline V lookup: CDR1 MNHEY, CDR2 SMNVEV (reference sequence). The CDR3 totals 17 residues. Trimming took 5 bases from V and 0 from J, leaving 18 bases between them. The CDR3 nucleotides read TGTGCCAGCAGTGGGCAGAGGGGCGCGATTAGCACAGATACGCAGTATTTT. Amino acids: CASSGQRGAISTDTQYF.

Worth noting for this clone: In the same sample, other DNA sequences code for this CDR3. The chain couples TRBV9 to TRBJ2-2, with a weak D call TRBD1 (6 bases). V dropped 2 bases and J dropped 0 bases, with 11 bases sitting between them. This CDR3 contains 16 residues. Germline CDR1 is SGDLS and CDR2 is YYNGEE. CDR3 in amino acids: CASSVGAGANTGELFF. In DNA form, the CDR3 reads TGTGCCAGCAGCGTGGGGGCAGGGGCGAACACCGGGGAGCTGTTTTTT. The entire variable domain, with the rest obtained from reference TRBV9 and TRBJ2-2, is as follows: DSGVTQTPKHLITATGQRVTLRCSPRSGDLSVYWYQQSLDQGLQFLIQYYNGEERAKGNILERFSAQQFPDLHSELNLSSLELGDSALYFCASSVGAGANTGELFFGEGSRLTVL.

This rearrangement joins TRBV18 to TRBJ2-5; 13 bases agree with TRBD2. V lost 6 bases to trimming and J lost 7 bases; unmatched junction nucleotides: 8. CDR1 is KGHSH and CDR2 is LQKENI in the germline V gene. This CDR3 is built from 15 residues. This CDR3 reads CASSRTSGGQGTQYF. The CDR3 DNA is TGTGCCAGCTCGAGGACTAGCGGGGGACAGGGGACCCAGTACTTC.